This TCR beta chain was sequenced during a study of blood T cell repertoires in COVID-19. This clone was found a few times. Germline V gene lookup returns CDR1 SGHTA and CDR2 FQGNSA. The V and J ends lost 5 bases and 8 bases respectively, with 16 bases between them. This CDR3 contains 15 residues. In the source study's methods: How many nucleated cells were present was estimated from reference gene primer amplification. Profiled with immunoSEQ multiplex PCR; TCRdb holds only in-frame clones, not every one. From that table come the V and J calls and clone size; the DNA was used to work out D and trimming. The sample carries 140,000 to 150,000 clones, around four fifths recorded once.

J is TRBJ1-6 and V is TRBV7-2; D gene uncertain. Sequenced input: peripheral blood. This TCR was recovered from a woman in her thirties or forties with active or convalescent COVID-19. In nucleotides, the CDR3 is TGTGCCAGCAGCCCACCCGGCAGGTGGGATTCACCCCTCCACTTT. Amino acids: CASSPPGRWDSPLHF.